Listed below are T cell receptor beta chains from one sample, sequenced in a study of blood T cell repertoires in COVID-19. TCRdb keeps only in-frame clones here, not all; method: immunoSEQ multiplex PCR. The table has around 170,000 clones, around 83% seen once; the top ten hold 1.5%. The sequencing input was peripheral blood. The source of these receptors is a human donor in a cohort sampled during active COVID-19. The CDR3 runs from the conserved cysteine through the conserved F or W. D genes are given only for firm matches. Clone sizes are given selectively: once, few, many, or a class where the clone is expanded.

-	TRBV19	TRBJ2-2	-	CASSITGYTGELFF	TGTGCCAGTAGTATAACAGGGTACACCGGGGAGCTGTTTTTT
-	TRBV6-6	TRBJ2-5	once	CASSGWTKETQYF	TGTGCCAGCAGCGGGTGGACTAAAGAGACCCAGTACTTC
-	TRBV6-5	TRBJ2-3	-	CASSYRFAPDTQYF	TGTGCCAGCAGTTACCGTTTCGCGCCAGATACGCAGTATTTT
-	TRBV28	TRBJ1-3	-	CASSFPTGTGNTIYF	TGTGCCAGCAGTTTTCCAACAGGGACTGGAAACACCATATATTTT
TRBD2	TRBV7-2	TRBJ2-7	once	CASSSVRLAGEEQYF	TGTGCCAGCAGCAGTGTACGACTAGCGGGTGAAGAGCAGTACTTC
-	TRBV28	TRBJ2-7	-	CASSLPYEQYF	TGTGCCAGCAGTCTCCCCTACGAGCAGTACTTC
-	TRBV6-5	TRBJ2-7	-	CASSFNLAKSYEQYF	TGTGCCAGCAGCTTTAATCTAGCGAAATCCTACGAGCAGTACTTC
-	TRBV7-3	TRBJ1-3	once	CASSLEASGNTIYF	TGTGCCAGCAGCTTAGAGGCCTCTGGAAACACCATATATTTT
TRBD1	TRBV7-9	TRBJ1-2	-	CASSASGTGFGYTF	TGTGCCAGCAGCGCCTCTGGGACAGGCTTTGGCTACACCTTC
-	TRBV11-2	TRBJ1-6	-	CASSLAGSDNSPLHF	TGTGCCAGCAGCCTTGCGGGGAGCGATAATTCACCCCTCCACTTT
TRBD2	TRBV7-7	TRBJ2-3	-	CASSIGLDSADTQYF	TGTGCTAGCAGCATAGGACTAGATTCCGCAGATACGCAGTATTTT
-	TRBV4-1	TRBJ2-2	-	CASSQQATGELFF	TGCGCCAGCAGCCAGCAGGCAACCGGGGAGCTGTTTTTT
TRBD1	TRBV2	TRBJ1-1	few	CASSGRQGRMNTEAFF	TGTGCCAGCAGTGGGAGACAGGGGAGGATGAACACTGAAGCTTTCTTT
-	TRBV28	TRBJ2-7	-	CASSAPGPSSYEQYF	TGTGCCAGCAGTGCACCTGGGCCGAGCTCCTACGAGCAGTACTTC
TRBD2	TRBV19	TRBJ2-6	-	CASSLTSDKSSGANVLTF	TGTGCCAGTAGTCTGACTAGCGATAAGAGCTCTGGGGCCAACGTCCTGACTTTC
-	TRBV2	TRBJ1-5	-	CATSGTGNQPQHF	TGTGCCACATCCGGGACTGGAAATCAGCCCCAGCATTTT
TRBD1	TRBV7-8	TRBJ2-7	-	CASSPGGPGYEQYF	TGTGCCAGCAGCCCAGGGGGCCCCGGTTACGAGCAGTACTTC
TRBD2	TRBV10-2	TRBJ2-5	-	CASSPAGVSETQYF	TGCGCCAGCAGCCCCGCGGGGGTCAGTGAGACCCAGTACTTC
TRBD1	TRBV4-1	TRBJ1-3	few	CASSPTGVTGNTIYF	TGCGCCAGCAGCCCGACAGGGGTAACTGGAAACACCATATATTTT
-	TRBV6-2/TRBV6-3	TRBJ1-5	-	CASSYSSGNQPQHF	TGTGCCAGCAGTTACTCGTCAGGGAATCAGCCCCAGCATTTT
TRBD1	TRBV7-9	TRBJ2-7	-	CASSLTGQGMREQYF	TGTGCCAGCAGCTTAACGGGACAGGGGATGAGAGAGCAGTACTTC
TRBD1	TRBV23-1	TRBJ1-2	-	CASSQSGGRVGYTF	TGCGCCAGCAGTCAATCAGGGGGCAGGGTTGGCTACACCTTC
-	TRBV5-5	TRBJ1-2	-	CASSSTDMSNYGYTF	TGTGCCAGCAGCTCTACGGACATGTCTAACTATGGCTACACCTTC
-	TRBV7-2	TRBJ1-2	-	CASSPYPQDTDNYGYTF	TGTGCCAGCAGCCCTTACCCCCAGGACACCGATAACTATGGCTACACCTTC
-	TRBV9	TRBJ2-2	-	CASSPDTGELFF	TGTGCCAGCAGCCCGGACACCGGGGAGCTGTTTTTT
-	TRBV10-2	TRBJ2-5	once	CASSEEPWLETQYF	TGCGCCAGCAGTGAGGAACCTTGGCTAGAGACCCAGTACTTC
TRBD2	TRBV4-1	TRBJ2-7	-	CASSSGTSGSYEQYF	TGCGCCAGCAGCTCCGGGACTAGCGGCTCCTACGAGCAGTACTTC
-	TRBV4-3	TRBJ1-2	-	CASSQGGSGVGYTF	TGCGCCAGCAGCCAAGGAGGCTCAGGGGTGGGCTACACCTTC
-	TRBV18	TRBJ1-3	-	CASSPMQAGNTIYF	TGTGCCAGCTCACCAATGCAGGCTGGAAACACCATATATTTT
TRBD1	TRBV5-1	TRBJ1-4	-	CASSPQQGRNEKLFF	TGCGCCAGCAGCCCGCAACAGGGGAGGAATGAAAAACTGTTTTTT
TRBD1	TRBV19	TRBJ2-7	-	CASSIQDRGGYEQYF	TGTGCCAGTAGTATTCAAGACAGGGGCGGCTACGAGCAGTACTTC
-	TRBV6-5	TRBJ1-1	-	CASSYIDRNTEAFF	TGTGCCAGCAGTTACATCGACAGGAACACTGAAGCTTTCTTT
TRBD2	TRBV7-2	TRBJ2-7	-	CASSSGLAGGPGSYEQYF	TGTGCCAGCAGCTCGGGACTAGCGGGAGGGCCGGGCTCCTACGAGCAGTACTTC
TRBD2	TRBV3-1/TRBV3-2	TRBJ2-5	-	CASSQGVAGAQETQYF	TGTGCCAGCAGCCAAGGGGTAGCGGGTGCTCAAGAGACCCAGTACTTC
TRBD1	TRBV6-5	TRBJ2-7	few	CASSTQGSTYEQYF	TGTGCCAGCAGCACACAGGGGTCAACCTACGAGCAGTACTTC
-	TRBV5-1	TRBJ2-7	-	CASGGAEETYEQYF	TGCGCCAGCGGAGGAGCGGAGGAGACCTACGAGCAGTACTTC
-	TRBV5-8	TRBJ2-1	-	CASSFRGYNEQFF	TGTGCCAGCAGCTTTAGGGGCTACAATGAGCAGTTCTTC
-	TRBV3-1/TRBV3-2	TRBJ1-2	-	CASSQERGYGYTF	TGTGCCAGCAGCCAAGAGCGCGGCTATGGCTACACCTTC
-	TRBV3-1/TRBV3-2	TRBJ1-1	-	CASSPSRGAWAEAFF	TGTGCCAGCAGCCCTTCCCGGGGGGCTTGGGCTGAAGCTTTCTTT
TRBD1	TRBV7-9	TRBJ2-5	-	CASSLVELGTGGRETQYF	TGTGCCAGCAGCTTAGTTGAGCTCGGCACAGGGGGTCGGGAGACCCAGTACTTC
-	TRBV3-1/TRBV3-2	TRBJ1-5	-	CASSQETSSNQPQHF	TGTGCCAGCAGCCAAGAAACAAGTAGCAATCAGCCCCAGCATTTT
-	TRBV9	TRBJ2-1	-	CASSVAARPSYNEQFF	TGTGCCAGCAGCGTAGCAGCGCGCCCCTCCTACAATGAGCAGTTCTTC